These T cell receptor beta chains were read from a single sample in a study of T cells in localized non-small cell lung cancer. Measured with immunoSEQ multiplex PCR; TCRdb has only the in-frame clones, and not every one. The sample has tens of thousands of clones; more than 85% are singletons. The sequenced sample was peripheral blood, obtained before any cancer treatment. Receptors were obtained from a man aged 18 to 49 with stage I lung adenocarcinoma. The CDR3 runs from the conserved cysteine through the conserved F or W. The order of the fields is CDR3 protein, CDR3 DNA, V gene, D gene, clone size, J gene. The D gene is left open where the match is weak. Clone sizes are given selectively: once, few, many, or a class where the clone is expanded.

CASGFGQGGGYTF TGTGCTAGTGGTTTCGGACAGGGGGGCGGCTACACCTTC TRBV12-5 TRBD1 few TRBJ1-2
CASSVSGYTEAFF TGTGCCAGCAGCGTAAGTGGTTACACTGAAGCTTTCTTT TRBV9 - - TRBJ1-1
CASSPLLTDTQYF TGCGCCAGCAGCCCCCTCTTAACAGATACGCAGTATTTT TRBV4-1 - - TRBJ2-3
CASSFRQGPTYEQYF TGTGCCAGCAGCTTTAGACAGGGGCCCACCTACGAGCAGTACTTC TRBV11-3 TRBD1 - TRBJ2-7
CASSFIAGTGGSDTQYF TGTGCCAGCAGCTTCATTGCCGGAACAGGGGGCTCTGATACGCAGTATTTT TRBV5-4 TRBD1 - TRBJ2-3
CASSPGETEAFF TGTGCCAGCTCACCAGGGGAGACTGAAGCTTTCTTT TRBV18 - - TRBJ1-1
CASSERARINEKLFF TGTGCCAGCAGTGAAAGGGCCAGAATCAATGAAAAACTGTTTTTT TRBV6-1 - - TRBJ1-4
CASKESGGSYNEQFF TGCGCCAGCAAGGAATCCGGGGGGTCTTACAATGAGCAGTTCTTC TRBV5-1 TRBD2 - TRBJ2-1
CSGTSNTEAFF TGCAGTGGAACTTCGAACACTGAAGCTTTCTTT TRBV20-1 - - TRBJ1-1
CASSGTAAYGYTF TGTGCCAGCAGCGGGACGGCGGCCTATGGCTACACCTTC TRBV6-1 - - TRBJ1-2
CASSLAGSTDTQYF TGCGCCAGCAGCTTAGCGGGGAGCACAGATACGCAGTATTTT TRBV5-1 TRBD2 - TRBJ2-3
CASRSTRSGGEQFF TGCGCCAGCAGATCAACACGAAGTGGGGGTGAGCAGTTCTTC TRBV4-1 - - TRBJ2-1
CASSTSGINTEAFF TGTGCCAGCTCAACATCGGGGATAAACACTGAAGCTTTCTTT TRBV18 - - TRBJ1-1
CATMDSTDTQYF TGTGCCACAATGGACAGCACAGATACGCAGTATTTT TRBV10-3 - - TRBJ2-3
CASSEVQAKNYGYTF TGTGCCAGCAGTGAGGTACAGGCAAAGAACTATGGCTACACCTTC TRBV2 - - TRBJ1-2
CASSYSKTGGNEKLFF TGTGCCAGCAGTTACTCGAAGACAGGGGGTAATGAAAAACTGTTTTTT TRBV6-5 TRBD1 - TRBJ1-4
CASSYGFPADEQFF TGTGCCAGCAGCTATGGGTTCCCTGCGGATGAGCAGTTCTTC TRBV5-6 - - TRBJ2-1
CASSRGPGQLTGQFF TGTGCCAGCAGCCGGGGCCCGGGACAACTTACAGGGCAGTTCTTC TRBV7-2 - - TRBJ2-1
CASRPLAGALDTQYF TGTGCCAGTAGGCCACTAGCGGGGGCGCTGGATACGCAGTATTTT TRBV19 TRBD2 - TRBJ2-3
CASSAPGVAVGTQYF TGTGCCAGTAGTGCCCCAGGGGTTGCGGTTGGTACGCAGTATTTT TRBV19 - - TRBJ2-3
CASSLAGTGRGLRDEQYF TGTGCCAGCAGCTTAGCCGGGACAGGCAGAGGGTTACGCGACGAGCAGTACTTC TRBV11-2 TRBD1 few TRBJ2-7
CASSFNDRPGNEQFF TGTGCCAGCAGCTTCAACGACCGCCCGGGGAATGAGCAGTTCTTC TRBV11-3 - - TRBJ2-1
CASSEEGGANYNEQFF TGTGCCAGCAGTGAGGAGGGCGGGGCCAACTACAATGAGCAGTTCTTC TRBV2 - - TRBJ2-1
CASSKERSGSSTDTQYF TGTGCCAGCAGCAAAGAGCGATCAGGGAGTAGCACAGATACGCAGTATTTT TRBV21-1 - - TRBJ2-3
CASSPGTTYTDTQYF TGCGCCAGCAGCCCCGGGACTACCTACACAGATACGCAGTATTTT TRBV5-1 TRBD2 few TRBJ2-3
CASSSGLSANEQYF TGTGCCAGCAGCTCCGGATTATCAGCCAACGAGCAGTACTTC TRBV5-6 - few TRBJ2-7
CASSQDRGVGNTIYF TGTGCCAGCAGCCAAGACAGGGGGGTTGGAAACACCATATATTTT TRBV4-2 TRBD1 - TRBJ1-3
CASSLPGGGTEAFF TGTGCCAGCAGTTTGCCGGGTGGGGGGACTGAAGCTTTCTTT TRBV28 - - TRBJ1-1
CASSLVAGGPGLKETQYF TGTGCCAGCAGCTTGGTAGCGGGGGGGCCGGGATTAAAAGAGACCCAGTACTTC TRBV7-6 TRBD2 - TRBJ2-5
CASSQGYTNEKLFF TGTGCCAGCAGCCAGGGCTACACTAATGAAAAACTGTTTTTT TRBV6-5 - - TRBJ1-4
CASSPPEGVGTDTQYF TGTGCCAGCAGCCCCCCCGAGGGAGTGGGCACAGATACGCAGTATTTT TRBV7-3 - - TRBJ2-3
CASSLEGMISNEQFF TGCGCCAGCAGCTTGGAGGGGATGATCAGCAATGAGCAGTTCTTC TRBV5-1 - - TRBJ2-1
CASSGMDGNYGYTF TGTGCCAGCAGCGGGATGGACGGGAACTATGGCTACACCTTC TRBV5-6 - - TRBJ1-2
CASSLVSKNYEQYF TGTGCCAGCAGCTTAGTCAGTAAGAACTACGAGCAGTACTTC TRBV7-9 - - TRBJ2-7
CASSLMGTETQYF TGTGCCAGCAGCTTAATGGGTACGGAGACCCAGTACTTC TRBV7-2 - - TRBJ2-5
CASTQPGNTEAFF TGTGCCAGCACCCAACCGGGGAACACTGAAGCTTTCTTT TRBV28 - - TRBJ1-1
CASSLRGQGPYEQYF TGTGCCAGCAGCTTAAGGGGACAGGGGCCCTACGAGCAGTACTTC TRBV7-2 TRBD1 - TRBJ2-7
CASSSPDRGYYGYTF TGTGCCAGCAGCTCACCAGACAGGGGCTACTATGGCTACACCTTC TRBV28 TRBD1 once TRBJ1-2
CASSFGLTYGYTF TGCGCCAGCAGCTTTGGATTGACCTATGGCTACACCTTC TRBV5-1 - - TRBJ1-2
CASSDGGGSTDTQYF TGTGCCAGCAGTGATGGAGGGGGTAGCACAGATACGCAGTATTTT TRBV2 - - TRBJ2-3
CASTLTQTTNYGYTF TGTGCCAGCACCCTAACCCAGACCACTAACTATGGCTACACCTTC TRBV6-1 - - TRBJ1-2
CASNTGTEAFF TGTGCCAGCAATACCGGGACAGAAGCTTTCTTT TRBV6-6 - - TRBJ1-1
CASSSLRRTSYEQYF TGTGCCAGCAGTTCCTTAAGGCGGACCTCCTACGAGCAGTACTTC TRBV11-2 - - TRBJ2-7
CASSPRSGEVGAQYF TGTGCCAGCAGTCCACGATCGGGGGAGGTCGGGGCCCAGTACTTC TRBV6-6 - - TRBJ2-5
CAINRPGRNEQFF TGTGCCATCAATCGCCCAGGGCGGAATGAGCAGTTCTTC TRBV10-3 - once TRBJ2-1
CASSDGQGGGNTIYF TGCGCCAGCAGCGACGGACAGGGCGGCGGAAACACCATATATTTT TRBV4-3 TRBD1 - TRBJ1-3
CASKPRGGNSPLHF TGTGCCAGCAAACCCAGAGGGGGCAATTCACCCCTCCACTTT TRBV19 TRBD1 once TRBJ1-6
CASTPTGTDTQYF TGTGCCAGTACCCCGACAGGGACAGATACGCAGTATTTT TRBV19 TRBD1 - TRBJ2-3
CASSGIPRGQGAGELFF TGTGCCAGCAGCGGCATCCCGCGAGGACAGGGAGCTGGGGAGCTGTTTTTT TRBV5-4 TRBD1 - TRBJ2-2
CASSHWTSGEETQYF TGTGCCAGCAGCCACTGGACTAGCGGGGAAGAGACCCAGTACTTC TRBV4-2 TRBD2 - TRBJ2-5
CATSRDRGSGNTIYF TGTGCCACCAGCAGAGATCGGGGCTCTGGAAACACCATATATTTT TRBV15 - - TRBJ1-3
CASSYSTDRSYGYTF TGTGCCAGCAGTTACTCGACGGACAGGAGTTATGGCTACACCTTC TRBV6-6 TRBD1 - TRBJ1-2
CASSQERRQMNTEAFF TGCGCCAGCAGCCAAGAACGCCGGCAGATGAACACTGAAGCTTTCTTT TRBV4-3 - - TRBJ1-1